The present TCR beta chain was sequenced within a study of CD4 T cell repertoires in COVID-19. This CDR3 comprises 17 residues. The V and J ends lost 3 bases and 2 bases, in that order; junction bases with no gene match: 5. The germline gives CDR1 KGHSH, CDR2 LQKENI. These memory T cells were uncultured and sequenced directly after ex vivo isolation. Profiling relied on immunoSEQ multiplex PCR, and the TCRdb table lists in-frame clones only, not all of them. This table has about 22,000 clones, around 90% appearing once. The sequence was obtained from a human donor who had COVID-19. Source: central memory CD4+ T cells from blood, taken before the COVID-19 pandemic. The chain links TRBV18 to TRBJ2-3, with 13 nucleotides matching TRBD2. In DNA form, the CDR3 reads TGTGCCAGCTCACCGTGGACTAGCGGGAGACTCACAGATACGCAGTATTTT. Its translation: CASSPWTSGRLTDTQYF.